Sequencing of this T cell receptor beta chain was carried out in a study of graft-versus-host responses after intestinal transplantation. Broader study findings: GvH clones turned up in recipient marrow; some had shown up first in ileum or blood.

TCRdb's table, derived via immunoSEQ multiplex PCR, lists solely in-frame clones and lacks some. The table has 80,000 to 100,000 clones, roughly 89% seen once. With regard to this clone: Its antigen remains unidentified.

This CDR3 region has 15 residues. The J segment lost 8 bases and the V segment lost 0 bases, leaving 5 bases of the junction unmatched. Germline V gene data show CDR1 as SGDLS and CDR2 as YYNGEE. The specimen was unstimulated CD4+ T cells sorted from spleen or lymph node cells, collected before transplant. The receptor's source is a human donor who was the organ donor for an intestinal transplant. The rearrangement joins TRBV9 to TRBJ1-6, with 7 bases lining up with TRBD1. The CDR3 here is CASSVGETGYSPLHF. The CDR3, as DNA: TGTGCCAGCAGCGTAGGTGAGACAGGGTATTCACCCCTCCACTTT. Full variable domain (missing parts from reference TRBV9 and TRBJ1-6): DSGVTQTPKHLITATGQRVTLRCSPRSGDLSVYWYQQSLDQGLQFLIQYYNGEERAKGNILERFSAQQFPDLHSELNLSSLELGDSALYFCASSVGETGYSPLHFGNGTRLTVT.